The clone carrying this T cell receptor beta chain occurred many times. Antigen unknown. MiXCR, applied by TCRdb to the multiplex PCR reads, yields one record per CDR3 protein. The profile shows about 110,000 distinct CDR3 sequences, around 30% of them singletons. These data originate in a study of breast tumors, draining lymph nodes, adjacent tissues. The germline V and J ends were trimmed by 0 bases and 3 bases, with 14 bases remaining between them. The germline gives CDR1 LGHNA, CDR2 YSLEER. This CDR3 region has 16 residues. Breast cancer patients provided tissue from their axillary draining lymph nodes. Overall study findings and caveats: Tumor repertoires ranked between lymph nodes and nontumor tissue in diversity, with V and J gene preferences.

The chain joins TRBV4-3 to TRBJ2-5; tentative D call: TRBD1 (6 bases). The TCR originated in a female donor with breast cancer. Some clones in this sample may be carry-over from other donors' samples. Sequenced sample: axillary lymph node tissue. The CDR3 protein is CASSQEEQGGKETQYF. Written as DNA, the CDR3 is TGCGCCAGCAGCCAAGAGGAACAGGGTGGGAAAGAGACCCAGTACTTC.